This T cell receptor beta chain was observed in a study of blood T cell repertoires in COVID-19. Study as a whole: Specimens from acute and convalescent COVID-19 originated in the United States, Italy and Spain. T cells, B-cell-depleted T cells, or PBMCs provided the cDNA or gDNA that served as material.

Per the authors' pipeline: Estimated nucleated cell counts came from reference gene primer amplification. The assay was immunoSEQ multiplex PCR, and TCRdb's table has in-frame clones only and misses some. V, J and clone size are taken as reported in that table, and D and trimming were inferred from the DNA itself. The sample consists of over 130,000 clones, 80% to 90% of them appearing once. V lost 0 bases, J lost 3 bases, and 7 bases stayed unmatched. CDR3 length equals 18 residues. Germline values: CDR1 LGHNA, CDR2 YNFKEQ. The source is a man between 70 and 80 years old with acute or convalescent COVID-19. J is TRBJ2-1 and V is TRBV4-2, with TRBD2 identical over 11 bases. Sequencing was performed on peripheral blood. The CDR3 protein is CASSQDLQGLADYNEQFF. As DNA, the CDR3 is TGTGCCAGCAGCCAAGATCTGCAGGGACTAGCGGACTACAATGAGCAGTTCTTC.